This T cell receptor beta chain was sequenced in a study of T cells in localized non-small cell lung cancer. Study-level findings and limits: Adjacent lung exhibited a median of about 56 among the 100 most abundant tumor clones.

Clones were sequenced by immunoSEQ multiplex PCR, and TCRdb holds only the in-frame ones, with some missing. The table records over 15,000 clones, about 88% of them present only once. In regard to this clone: The antigen remains undetermined.

Per germline, CDR1 SGDLS and CDR2 YYNGEE. The CDR3 is 14 residues long. V lost 3 bases and J lost 8, with 17 bases in between. The rearrangement uses TRBV9 and TRBJ1-2; D unclear. The source material was peripheral blood, sampled before any cancer treatment. The sequence was obtained from a male donor older than 55 with stage I lung adenocarcinoma. Written as DNA, the CDR3 is TGTGCCAGCAGCGCCTATGAGTGGGTTGGCGGCTACACCTTC. It is translated as CASSAYEWVGGYTF.